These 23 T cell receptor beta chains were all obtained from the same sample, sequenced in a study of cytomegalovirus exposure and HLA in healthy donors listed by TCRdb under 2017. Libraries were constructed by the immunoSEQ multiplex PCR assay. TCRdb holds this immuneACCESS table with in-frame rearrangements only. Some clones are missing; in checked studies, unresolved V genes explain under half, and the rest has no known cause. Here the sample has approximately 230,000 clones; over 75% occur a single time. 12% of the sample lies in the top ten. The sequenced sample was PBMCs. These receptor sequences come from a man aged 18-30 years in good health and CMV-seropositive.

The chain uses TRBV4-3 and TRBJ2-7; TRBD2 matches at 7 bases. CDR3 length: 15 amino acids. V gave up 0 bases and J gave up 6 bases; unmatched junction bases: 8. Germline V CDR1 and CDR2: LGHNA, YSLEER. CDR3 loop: CASSQDFAGVFEQYF. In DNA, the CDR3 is TGCGCCAGCAGCCAAGATTTTGCGGGAGTCTTCGAGCAGTACTTC.

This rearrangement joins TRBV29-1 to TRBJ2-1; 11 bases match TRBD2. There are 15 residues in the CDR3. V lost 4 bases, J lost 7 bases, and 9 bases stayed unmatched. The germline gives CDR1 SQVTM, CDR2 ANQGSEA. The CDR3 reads CSVVSTSGSRNEQFF. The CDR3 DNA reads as TGCAGCGTTGTGTCTACTAGCGGGAGTAGGAATGAGCAGTTCTTC.

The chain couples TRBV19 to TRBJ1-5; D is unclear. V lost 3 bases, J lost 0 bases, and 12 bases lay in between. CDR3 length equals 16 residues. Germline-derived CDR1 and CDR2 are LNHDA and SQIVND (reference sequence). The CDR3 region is CASSISRAYSNQPQHF. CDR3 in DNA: TGTGCCAGTAGTATTTCCCGGGCGTATAGCAATCAGCCCCAGCATTTT.

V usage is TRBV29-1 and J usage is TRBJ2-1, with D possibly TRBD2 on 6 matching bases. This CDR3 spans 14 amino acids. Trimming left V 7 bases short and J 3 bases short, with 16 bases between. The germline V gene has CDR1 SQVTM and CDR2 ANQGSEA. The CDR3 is CSAWGVTFYNEQFF. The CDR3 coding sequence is TGCAGCGCCTGGGGGGTGACGTTCTACAATGAGCAGTTCTTC.

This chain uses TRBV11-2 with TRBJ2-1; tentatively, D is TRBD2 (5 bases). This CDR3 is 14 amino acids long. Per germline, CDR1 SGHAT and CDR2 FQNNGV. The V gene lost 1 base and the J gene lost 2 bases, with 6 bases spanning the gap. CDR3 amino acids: CASSLAGTYNEQFF. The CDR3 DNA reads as TGTGCCAGCAGCTTAGCGGGAACCTACAATGAGCAGTTCTTC.

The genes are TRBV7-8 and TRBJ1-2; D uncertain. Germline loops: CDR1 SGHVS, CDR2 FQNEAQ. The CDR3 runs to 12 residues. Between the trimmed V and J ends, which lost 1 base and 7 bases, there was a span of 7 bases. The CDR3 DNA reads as TGTGCCAGCAGCTTAGTAAACGTTGGCTACACCTTC. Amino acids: CASSLVNVGYTF.

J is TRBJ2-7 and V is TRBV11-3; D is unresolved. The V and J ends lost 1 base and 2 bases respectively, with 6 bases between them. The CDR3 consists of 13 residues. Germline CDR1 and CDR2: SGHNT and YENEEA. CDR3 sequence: CASSLAETYEQYF. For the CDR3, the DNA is TGTGCCAGCAGCTTAGCGGAGACCTACGAGCAGTACTTC.

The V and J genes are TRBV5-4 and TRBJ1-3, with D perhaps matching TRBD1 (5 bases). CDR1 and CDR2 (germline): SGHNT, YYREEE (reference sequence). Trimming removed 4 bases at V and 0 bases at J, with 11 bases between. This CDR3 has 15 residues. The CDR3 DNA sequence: TGTGCCAGCAGCCCGGCGGGGGGCTCTGGAAACACCATATATTTT. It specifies CASSPAGGSGNTIYF.

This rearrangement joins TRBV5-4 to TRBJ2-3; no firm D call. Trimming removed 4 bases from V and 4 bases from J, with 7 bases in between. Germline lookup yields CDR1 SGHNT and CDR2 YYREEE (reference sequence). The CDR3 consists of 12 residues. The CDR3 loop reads CASSPSSDTQYF. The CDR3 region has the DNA TGTGCCAGCAGCCCCTCATCAGATACGCAGTATTTT.

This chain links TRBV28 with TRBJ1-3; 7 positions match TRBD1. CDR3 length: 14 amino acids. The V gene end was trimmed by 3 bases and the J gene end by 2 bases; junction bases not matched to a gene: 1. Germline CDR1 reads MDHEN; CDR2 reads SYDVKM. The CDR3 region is CASSFQGAGNTIYF. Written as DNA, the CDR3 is TGTGCCAGCAGTTTTCAGGGGGCTGGAAACACCATATATTTT.

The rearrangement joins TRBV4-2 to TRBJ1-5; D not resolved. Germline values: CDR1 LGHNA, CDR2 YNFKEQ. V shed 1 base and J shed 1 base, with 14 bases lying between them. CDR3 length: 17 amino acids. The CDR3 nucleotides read TGTGCCAGCAGCCAAGTGTCTCCGACTGGAAGCAATCAGCCCCAGCATTTT. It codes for CASSQVSPTGSNQPQHF.

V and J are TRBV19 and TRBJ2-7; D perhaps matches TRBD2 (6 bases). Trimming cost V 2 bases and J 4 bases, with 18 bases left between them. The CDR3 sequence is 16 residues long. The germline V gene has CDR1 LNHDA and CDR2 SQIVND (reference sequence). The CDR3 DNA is TGTGCCAGTAGTATAATGGTTGGGACTTTGGTATACGAGCAGTACTTC. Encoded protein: CASSIMVGTLVYEQYF. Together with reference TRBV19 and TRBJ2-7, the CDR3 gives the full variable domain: DGGITQSPKYLFRKEGQNVTLSCEQNLNHDAMYWYRQDPGQGLRLIYYSQIVNDFQKGDIAEGYSVSREKKESFPLTVTSAQKNPTAFYLCASSIMVGTLVYEQYFGPGTRLTVT.

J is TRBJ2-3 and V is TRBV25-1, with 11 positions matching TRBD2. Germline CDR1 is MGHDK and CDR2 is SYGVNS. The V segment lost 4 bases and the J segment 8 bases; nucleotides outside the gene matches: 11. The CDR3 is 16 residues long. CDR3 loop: CASSAYLAGGPPTQYF. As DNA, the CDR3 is TGTGCCAGCAGTGCCTATCTAGCGGGAGGCCCTCCTACGCAGTATTTT.

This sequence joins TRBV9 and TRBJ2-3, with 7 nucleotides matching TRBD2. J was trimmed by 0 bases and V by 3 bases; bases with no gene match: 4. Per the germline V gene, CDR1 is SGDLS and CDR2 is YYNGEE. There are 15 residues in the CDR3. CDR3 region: CASSERAGSTDTQYF. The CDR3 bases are TGTGCCAGCAGCGAGAGAGCGGGAAGCACAGATACGCAGTATTTT.

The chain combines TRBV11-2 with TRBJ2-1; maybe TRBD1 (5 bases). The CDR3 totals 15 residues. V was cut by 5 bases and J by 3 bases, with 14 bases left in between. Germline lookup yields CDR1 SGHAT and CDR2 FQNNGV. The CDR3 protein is CASSAGISGYNEQFF. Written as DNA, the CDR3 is TGTGCCAGCAGCGCAGGGATTTCGGGCTACAATGAGCAGTTCTTC. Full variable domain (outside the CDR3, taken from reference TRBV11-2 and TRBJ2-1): EAGVAQSPRYKIIEKRQSVAFWCNPISGHATLYWYQQILGQGPKLLIQFQNNGVVDDSQLPKDRFSAERLKGVDSTLKIQPAKLEDSAVYLCASSAGISGYNEQFFGPGTRLTVL.

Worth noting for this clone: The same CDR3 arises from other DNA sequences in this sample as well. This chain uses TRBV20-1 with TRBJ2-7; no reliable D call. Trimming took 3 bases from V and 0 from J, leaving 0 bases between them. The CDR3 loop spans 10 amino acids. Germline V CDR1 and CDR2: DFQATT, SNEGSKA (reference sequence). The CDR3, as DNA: TGCAGTGCTAGCTCCTACGAGCAGTACTTC. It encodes CSASSYEQYF.

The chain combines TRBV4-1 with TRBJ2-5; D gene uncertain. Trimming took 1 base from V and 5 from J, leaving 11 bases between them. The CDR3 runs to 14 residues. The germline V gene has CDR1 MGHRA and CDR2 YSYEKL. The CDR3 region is CASSQGTQTETQYF. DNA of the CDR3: TGCGCCAGCAGCCAAGGCACCCAGACGGAGACCCAGTACTTC.

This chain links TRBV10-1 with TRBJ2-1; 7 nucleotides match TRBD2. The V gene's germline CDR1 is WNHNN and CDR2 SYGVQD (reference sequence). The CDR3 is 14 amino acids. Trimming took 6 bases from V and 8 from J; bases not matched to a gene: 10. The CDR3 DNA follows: TGCGCCAGCAGCAGGACTAGGCCCTCGGATGAGCAGTTCTTC. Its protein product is CASSRTRPSDEQFF.

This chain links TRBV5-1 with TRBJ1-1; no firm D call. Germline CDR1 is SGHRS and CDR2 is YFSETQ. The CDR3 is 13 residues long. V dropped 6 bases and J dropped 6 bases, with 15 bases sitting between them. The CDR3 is CASTPLPGPEAFF. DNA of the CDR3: TGCGCCAGCACCCCCCTCCCCGGCCCTGAAGCTTTCTTT.

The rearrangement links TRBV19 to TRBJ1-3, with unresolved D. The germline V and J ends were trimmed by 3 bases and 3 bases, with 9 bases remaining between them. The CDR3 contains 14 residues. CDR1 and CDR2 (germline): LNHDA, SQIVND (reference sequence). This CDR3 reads CASSIAAGGNTIYF. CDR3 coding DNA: TGTGCCAGTAGTATCGCCGCGGGTGGAAACACCATATATTTT. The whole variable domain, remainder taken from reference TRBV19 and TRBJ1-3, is DGGITQSPKYLFRKEGQNVTLSCEQNLNHDAMYWYRQDPGQGLRLIYYSQIVNDFQKGDIAEGYSVSREKKESFPLTVTSAQKNPTAFYLCASSIAAGGNTIYFGEGSWLTVV.

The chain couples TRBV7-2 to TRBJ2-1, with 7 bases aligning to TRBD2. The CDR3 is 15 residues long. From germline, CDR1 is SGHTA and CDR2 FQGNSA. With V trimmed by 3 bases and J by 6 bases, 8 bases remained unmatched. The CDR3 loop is CASSFLRDYSNEQFF. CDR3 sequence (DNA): TGTGCCAGCAGCTTCCTCCGGGACTATTCCAATGAGCAGTTCTTC.

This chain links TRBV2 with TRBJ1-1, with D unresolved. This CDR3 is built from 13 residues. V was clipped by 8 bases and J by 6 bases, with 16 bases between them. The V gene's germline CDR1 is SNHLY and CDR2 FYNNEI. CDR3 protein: CASRPGEGSEAFF. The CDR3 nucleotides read TGTGCCAGCCGTCCCGGTGAGGGCTCTGAAGCTTTCTTT.

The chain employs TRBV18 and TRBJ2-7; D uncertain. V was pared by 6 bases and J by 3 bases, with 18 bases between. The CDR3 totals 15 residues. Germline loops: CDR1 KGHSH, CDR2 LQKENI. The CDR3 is CASSTGARGVYEQYF. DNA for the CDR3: TGTGCCAGCTCTACGGGCGCCCGTGGGGTCTACGAGCAGTACTTC.